These 20 T cell receptor beta chains were sequenced from one sample in a study of shared clonotypes between healthy human individuals (TCRdb year 2020). CD8 naive samples were obtained by positive selection for CCR7 among CD45RO-negative cells, yielding a CD45RA+CCR7+ population from which TemRA cells were excluded. Library method: the immunoSEQ multiplex PCR assay. Here the immuneACCESS table is served through TCRdb, limited to in-frame sequences with V and J called. Missing clones are a known gap in these copies; in checked studies unresolved V genes cover under half, and the rest lacks a known reason. This sample is represented by some 2 million clones; roughly 95% of them were singletons. The ten top clones hold about 1.1% of the sample. The sample comprised naive CD8+ T cells sorted from blood. The sample's cell subset or site label, in plain terms: CD45RA+CCR7+. These receptors originate from a man younger than 30 in good health.

The gene calls are TRBV6-5 and TRBJ2-3; TRBD2 aligns across 7 bases. From germline, CDR1 is MNHEY and CDR2 SVGAGI. With V trimmed by 0 bases and J by 6 bases, 9 bases remained unmatched. The CDR3 extends over 16 amino acids. CDR3 in amino acids: CASSYSMAGRGDTQYF. The DNA for the CDR3 is TGTGCCAGCAGTTACTCGATGGCTGGGAGGGGCGATACGCAGTATTTT.

This sequence joins TRBV7-9 and TRBJ2-7; TRBD2 matches at 7 bases. With 8 bases clipped from V and 3 bases from J, the junction kept 13 bases outside the gene matches. Germline assignment: CDR1 SEHNR and CDR2 FQNEAQ (reference sequence). The CDR3 consists of 15 residues. The CDR3 nucleotides are TGTGCCAGCGCACACACGGGACTATTCCTCTACGAGCAGTACTTC. This encodes CASAHTGLFLYEQYF.

The chain uses TRBV5-5 and TRBJ2-7; 10 bases fit TRBD2. CDR1 SGHKS and CDR2 YYEKEE come from the germline V gene (reference sequence). CDR3 length equals 14 residues. With 6 bases clipped from V and 6 bases from J, the junction kept 9 bases outside the gene matches. CDR3 in amino acids: CASTPLAGTVEQYF. As DNA, the CDR3 is TGTGCCAGCACCCCACTAGCGGGAACGGTCGAGCAGTACTTC.

This chain connects TRBV30 to TRBJ1-1, with a tentative D call TRBD1 (6 bases). Per the germline V gene, CDR1 is GTSNPN and CDR2 is SVGIG (reference sequence). The ends were cut back, 0 bases at V and 1 base at J, with 9 bases in the middle. The CDR3 runs 14 residues. In DNA, the CDR3 is TGTGCCTGGAGTGTACGGGGGGCGAACACTGAAGCTTTCTTT. This translates into CAWSVRGANTEAFF.

V and J are TRBV9 and TRBJ2-1; D remains unclear. The germline V gene has CDR1 SGDLS and CDR2 YYNGEE. Between the trimmed V and J ends, which lost 0 bases and 7 bases, there was a span of 8 bases. This CDR3 contains 13 residues. This chain's CDR3 is CASSVATENEQFF. CDR3 bases: TGTGCCAGCAGCGTAGCTACTGAAAATGAGCAGTTCTTC.

A single count supports this clone. This sample also contains other DNA sequences that code for the same CDR3. CDR3 DNA sequence: TGTGCCAGCAGCCTCGGGACTAGCGGGAGTTACGAGCAGTACTTC. Translation: CASSLGTSGSYEQYF. The rearrangement links TRBV9 to TRBJ2-7; 14 bases align to TRBD2. The V gene end was trimmed by 4 bases and the J gene end by 4 bases; junction bases not matched to a gene: 4. The CDR3 runs 15 residues. Germline V gene lookup returns CDR1 SGDLS and CDR2 YYNGEE.

The chain combines TRBV18 with TRBJ2-2, with D maybe TRBD2 (5 bases). The CDR3 contains 15 residues. Trimming shortened V by 0 bases and J by 4 bases, and 9 bases separated the two germline ends. Germline-derived CDR1 and CDR2 are KGHSH and LQKENI. This CDR3 is CASSPPGVSTGELFF. The CDR3 coding sequence is TGTGCCAGCTCACCACCGGGAGTTAGCACCGGGGAGCTGTTTTTT.

The rearrangement joins TRBV7-9 to TRBJ2-7, with D perhaps assigned TRBD1 or TRBD2 (5 bases each). The CDR3 consists of 14 residues. V lost 3 bases to trimming and J lost 4 bases, with 13 bases between them. Looked up from germline, CDR1 is SEHNR and CDR2 is FQNEAQ (reference sequence). CDR3 loop: CASSFVGETYEQYF. CDR3 bases: TGTGCCAGCAGCTTTGTGGGGGAAACATACGAGCAGTACTTC.

The chain joins TRBV7-8 to TRBJ1-1; no clear D gene. The germline gives CDR1 SGHVS, CDR2 FQNEAQ. CDR3 length equals 15 residues. V was pared by 2 bases and J by 0 bases, with 10 bases between. The CDR3 loop reads CASSLSRPMNTEAFF. CDR3 DNA: TGTGCCAGCAGCTTATCCCGACCGATGAACACTGAAGCTTTCTTT.

The genes are TRBV11-2 and TRBJ1-3; no definite D call. The CDR3 contains 15 residues. From germline, CDR1 is SGHAT and CDR2 FQNNGV. Trimming removed 4 bases at V and 3 bases at J, with 13 bases between. The CDR3 region is CASSYGRVSGNTIYF. CDR3 in DNA: TGTGCCAGCAGCTACGGACGGGTTAGTGGAAACACCATATATTTT.

The CDR3 loop is CASSFRDQSTYEQYF. CDR3 bases: TGTGCCAGCAGCTTCCGGGACCAATCCACCTACGAGCAGTACTTC. The V and J genes are TRBV13 and TRBJ2-7; D might be TRBD1 or TRBD2, each matching 5 bases. Germline CDR1 is PRHDT and CDR2 is FYEKMQ (reference sequence). Trimming removed 3 bases from V and 2 bases from J, with 14 bases in between. The CDR3 extends over 15 amino acids.

The chain employs TRBV10-2 and TRBJ2-7; no clear D gene. This CDR3 region has 12 residues. Trimming removed 8 bases from V and 2 bases from J, with 10 bases in between. Germline V gene lookup returns CDR1 WSHSY and CDR2 SAAADI. The CDR3 loop reads CASGVGTYEQYF. The CDR3 DNA reads as TGCGCCAGCGGGGTAGGGACCTACGAGCAGTACTTC.

The genes are TRBV7-8 and TRBJ2-7, with D possibly matching TRBD1 (6 bases). The CDR3 sequence is 16 residues long. Germline V gives CDR1 SGHVS, CDR2 FQNEAQ. With 0 bases removed from V and 4 bases from J, the gap between germline ends came to 16 bases. The CDR3 DNA reads TGTGCCAGCAGCTTAGCCAGGGGAGAACTCAATTACGAGCAGTACTTC. Residues: CASSLARGELNYEQYF.

This clone was recorded once. The gene calls are TRBV4-1 and TRBJ2-1, with unresolved D. Germline V gene lookup returns CDR1 MGHRA and CDR2 YSYEKL. This CDR3 has 16 residues. V lost 0 bases and J 2 bases, leaving 11 bases between the germline ends. CDR3 in DNA: TGCGCCAGCAGCCAAGATAACCAAGGACCCTACAATGAGCAGTTCTTC. Protein sequence: CASSQDNQGPYNEQFF.

This clone was detected only once. This chain links TRBV5-1 with TRBJ2-5; 8 nucleotides line up with TRBD2. The germline V gene has CDR1 SGHRS and CDR2 YFSETQ. J lost 5 bases, V lost 2 bases, and 5 bases had no gene match. The CDR3 is 14 residues long. This CDR3 is CASSFTSGRETQYF. The CDR3 DNA is TGCGCCAGCAGCTTCACTAGCGGTCGGGAGACCCAGTACTTC.

The genes are TRBV29-1 and TRBJ2-7, with 12 nucleotides matching TRBD1. Losses at the gene ends were 3 bases for V and 7 bases for J; bases not matched to a gene: 4. CDR1 SQVTM and CDR2 ANQGSEA come from the germline V gene. The CDR3 loop spans 13 amino acids. CDR3 sequence reads: CSVEGTGGGEQYF. The CDR3 bases are TGCAGCGTTGAGGGGACAGGGGGCGGAGAGCAGTACTTC.

The DNA for the CDR3 is TGCGCCAGCAGCTGGGGCCCTGGCGTCGAGCAGTACTTC. It codes for CASSWGPGVEQYF. The chain combines TRBV4-1 with TRBJ2-7, with a tentative D call TRBD1 (5 bases). V was pared by 5 bases and J by 6 bases, with 14 bases between. CDR1 and CDR2 from the germline V gene are MGHRA and YSYEKL. The CDR3 length is 13 residues.

The chain employs TRBV29-1 and TRBJ2-3, with D perhaps TRBD1 (5 bases). The CDR3 sequence is 13 residues long. V was trimmed by 7 bases and J by 1 base, leaving 12 bases between them. CDR1 and CDR2 (germline): SQVTM, ANQGSEA. The CDR3 nucleotides are TGCAGCGGGCTGGACACCCGCACAGATACGCAGTATTTT. This gives the protein CSGLDTRTDTQYF.

The chain combines TRBV7-8 with TRBJ2-2; 8 nucleotides agree with TRBD2. Germline CDR1 is SGHVS and CDR2 is FQNEAQ. The CDR3 has 16 residues. V lost 5 bases to trimming and J lost 6 bases; unmatched junction nucleotides: 11. This CDR3 is CASSRFERGYPGELFF. The CDR3 DNA reads TGTGCCAGCAGCAGATTCGAGCGGGGGTACCCCGGGGAGCTGTTTTTT. Full variable domain (outside the CDR3, taken from reference TRBV7-8 and TRBJ2-2): GAGVSQSPRYKVAKRGQDVALRCDPISGHVSLFWYQQALGQGPEFLTYFQNEAQLDKSGLPSDRFFAERPEGSVSTLKIQRTQQEDSAVYLCASSRFERGYPGELFFGEGSRLTVL.

V is TRBV28 and J is TRBJ1-4; possibly TRBD1 for D (5 bases). Trimming stripped 4 bases from V and 8 bases from J, with 5 bases between. Germline V gene sequence: CDR1 MDHEN, CDR2 SYDVKM. There are 11 residues in the CDR3. CDR3 sequence reads: CASSWTEKLFF. The CDR3, as DNA: TGTGCCAGCAGTTGGACAGAAAAACTGTTTTTT.